This T cell receptor (beta chain) came from a study of shared clonotypes between healthy human individuals. From CD4+ cells came CD45RA+ naive and CD45RA-negative memory subsets. This clone appeared once. After removal of 1 base from V and 14 bases from J, the junction contained 4 bases not matched to a gene. The CDR3 is made up of 12 amino acids. Germline-derived CDR1 and CDR2 are LNHDA and SQIVND (reference sequence). Only in-frame clones appear in the TCRdb table, and some are missing; sequencing was by immunoSEQ multiplex PCR. The repertoire consists of around 2.3 million clones, with roughly 95% occurring once and the leading ten covering about 0.13%.

This TCR was recovered from a man younger than 35 in good health. Sequenced material: naive CD4+ T cells sorted from blood. Subset: CD45RA+ positively selected. The chain combines TRBV19 with TRBJ2-1; 8 bases are shared with TRBD1. The CDR3 bases are TGTGCCAGTAGTATAGGACAGGGGAAGGAGTTCTTC. Translated: CASSIGQGKEFF.